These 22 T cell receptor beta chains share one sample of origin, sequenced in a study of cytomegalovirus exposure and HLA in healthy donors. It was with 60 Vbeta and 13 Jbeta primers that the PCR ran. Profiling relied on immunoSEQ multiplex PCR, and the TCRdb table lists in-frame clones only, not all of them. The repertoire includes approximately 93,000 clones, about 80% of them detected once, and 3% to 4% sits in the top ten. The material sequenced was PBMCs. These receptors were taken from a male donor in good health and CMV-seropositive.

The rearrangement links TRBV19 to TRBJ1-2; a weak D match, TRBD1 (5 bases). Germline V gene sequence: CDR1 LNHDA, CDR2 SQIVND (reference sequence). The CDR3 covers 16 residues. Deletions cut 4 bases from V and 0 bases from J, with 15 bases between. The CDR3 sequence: CASSTETVSPNYGYTF. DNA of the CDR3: TGTGCCAGTAGTACCGAGACAGTATCCCCTAACTATGGCTACACCTTC.

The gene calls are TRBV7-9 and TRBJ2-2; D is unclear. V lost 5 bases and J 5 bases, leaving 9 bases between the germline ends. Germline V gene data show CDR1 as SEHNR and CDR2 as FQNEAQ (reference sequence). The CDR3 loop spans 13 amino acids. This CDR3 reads CASSPTRTGELFF. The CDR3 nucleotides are TGTGCCAGCAGCCCGACTCGTACCGGGGAGCTGTTTTTT.

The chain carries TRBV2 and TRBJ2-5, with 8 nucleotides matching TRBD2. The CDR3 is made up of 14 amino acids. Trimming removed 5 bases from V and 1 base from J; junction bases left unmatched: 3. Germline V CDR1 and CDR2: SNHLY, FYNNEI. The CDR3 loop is CASSRTSSQETQYF. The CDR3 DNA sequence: TGTGCCAGCAGTAGGACTAGCTCCCAAGAGACCCAGTACTTC.

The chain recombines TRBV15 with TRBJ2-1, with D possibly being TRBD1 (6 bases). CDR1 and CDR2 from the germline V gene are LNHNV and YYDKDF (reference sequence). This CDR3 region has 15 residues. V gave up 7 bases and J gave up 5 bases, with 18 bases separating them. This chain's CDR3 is CATTERGNQDNEQFF. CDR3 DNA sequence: TGTGCCACCACTGAGAGGGGGAACCAAGACAATGAGCAGTTCTTC.

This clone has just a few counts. CDR3 sequence (DNA): TGTGCCAGCAGCTTAGTCGACAGGGGCGAGCAGTACTTC. Its translation: CASSLVDRGEQYF. The V and J genes are TRBV7-9 and TRBJ2-7, with TRBD1 identical over 8 bases. J lost 6 bases, V lost 1 base, and 2 bases had no gene match. The V gene's germline CDR1 is SEHNR and CDR2 FQNEAQ (reference sequence). The CDR3 covers 13 residues.

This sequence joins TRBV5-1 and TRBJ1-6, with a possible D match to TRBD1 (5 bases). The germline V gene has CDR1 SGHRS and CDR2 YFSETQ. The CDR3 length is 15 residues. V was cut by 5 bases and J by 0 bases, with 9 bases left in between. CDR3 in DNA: TGCGCCAGCAGTTTTGACAGCTCCTATAATTCACCCCTCCACTTT. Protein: CASSFDSSYNSPLHF.

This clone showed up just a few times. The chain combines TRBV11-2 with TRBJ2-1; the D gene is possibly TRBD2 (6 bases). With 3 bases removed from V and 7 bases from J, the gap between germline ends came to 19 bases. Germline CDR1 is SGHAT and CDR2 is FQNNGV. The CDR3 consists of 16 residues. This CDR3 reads CASSLVGPSRENEQFF. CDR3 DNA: TGTGCCAGCAGCTTGGTTGGGCCCAGTCGGGAGAATGAGCAGTTCTTC.

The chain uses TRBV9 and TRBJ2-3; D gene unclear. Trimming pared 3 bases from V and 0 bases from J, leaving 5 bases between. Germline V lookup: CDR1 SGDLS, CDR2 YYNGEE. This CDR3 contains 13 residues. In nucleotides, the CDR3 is TGTGCCAGCAGCGAGACTAGCACAGATACGCAGTATTTT. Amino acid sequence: CASSETSTDTQYF.

As DNA, the CDR3 is TGTGCCAGCTCACCAACAGAAGGTCGTTACACAGATACGCAGTATTTT. This sequence encodes CASSPTEGRYTDTQYF. The rearrangement joins TRBV18 to TRBJ2-3; the D is unclear. Germline-derived CDR1 and CDR2 are KGHSH and LQKENI. The CDR3 has 16 amino acids. The ends were cut back, 2 bases at V and 2 bases at J, with 14 bases in the middle.

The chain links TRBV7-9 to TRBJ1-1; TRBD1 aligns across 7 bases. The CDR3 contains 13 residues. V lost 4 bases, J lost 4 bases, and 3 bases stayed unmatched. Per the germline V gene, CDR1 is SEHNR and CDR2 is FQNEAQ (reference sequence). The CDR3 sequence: CASSYGTVTEAFF. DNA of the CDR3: TGTGCCAGCAGCTATGGGACAGTCACTGAAGCTTTCTTT.

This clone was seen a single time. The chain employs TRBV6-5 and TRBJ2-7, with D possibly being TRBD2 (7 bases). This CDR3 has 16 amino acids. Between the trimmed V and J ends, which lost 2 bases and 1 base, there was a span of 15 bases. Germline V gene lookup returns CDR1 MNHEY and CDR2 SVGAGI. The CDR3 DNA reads TGTGCCAGCAGTTACGATGGCGGGGGCCAGTCCTACGAGCAGTACTTC. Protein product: CASSYDGGGQSYEQYF.

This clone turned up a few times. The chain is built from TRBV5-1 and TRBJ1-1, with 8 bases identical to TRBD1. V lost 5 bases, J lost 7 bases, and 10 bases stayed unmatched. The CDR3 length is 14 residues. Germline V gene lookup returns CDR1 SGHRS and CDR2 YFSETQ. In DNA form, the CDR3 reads TGCGCCAGCAGTTTACGACAGGGGAGTGATGAAGCTTTCTTT. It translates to CASSLRQGSDEAFF.

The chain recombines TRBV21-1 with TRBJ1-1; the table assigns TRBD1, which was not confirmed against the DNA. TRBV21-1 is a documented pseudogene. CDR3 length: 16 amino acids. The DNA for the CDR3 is TGTGCCAGCAGCAAAGCCAATCGGAAGTCCCAGGCTGAAGCTTTCTTT. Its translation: CASSKANRKSQAEAFF.

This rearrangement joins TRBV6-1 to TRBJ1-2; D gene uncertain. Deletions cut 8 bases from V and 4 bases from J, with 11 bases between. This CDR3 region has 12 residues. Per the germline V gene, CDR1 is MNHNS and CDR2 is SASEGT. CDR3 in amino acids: CASHEGSYGYTF. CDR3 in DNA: TGTGCCAGCCATGAGGGCTCCTATGGCTACACCTTC.

The CDR3 here is CARRRTGTPSNYGYTF. In DNA form, the CDR3 reads TGTGCCCGAAGAAGGACAGGGACCCCCTCTAACTATGGCTACACCTTC. The V and J genes are TRBV19 and TRBJ1-2; 8 nucleotides align to TRBD1. CDR1 is LNHDA and CDR2 is SQIVND in the germline V gene (reference sequence). The CDR3 runs to 16 residues. The ends lost 11 bases at V and 0 bases at J; junction bases unmatched: 14.

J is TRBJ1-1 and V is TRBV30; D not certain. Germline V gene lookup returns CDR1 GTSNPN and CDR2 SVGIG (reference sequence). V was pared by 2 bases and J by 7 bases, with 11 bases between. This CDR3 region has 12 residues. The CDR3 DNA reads TGTGCCTGGAGTAACTGGGCCTTTGAAGCTTTCTTT. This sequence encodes CAWSNWAFEAFF.

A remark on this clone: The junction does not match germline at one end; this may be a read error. The DNA for the CDR3 is TGTGCCAACAGCCAAGTTCCGGGACAGAGGGGGTCCGGTGAAAAACTGTTTTTT. Amino acid sequence: CANSQVPGQRGSGEKLFF. This chain links TRBV4-2 with TRBJ1-4; 7 bases line up with TRBD1. This CDR3 spans 18 amino acids. Germline loops: CDR1 LGHNA, CDR2 YNFKEQ.

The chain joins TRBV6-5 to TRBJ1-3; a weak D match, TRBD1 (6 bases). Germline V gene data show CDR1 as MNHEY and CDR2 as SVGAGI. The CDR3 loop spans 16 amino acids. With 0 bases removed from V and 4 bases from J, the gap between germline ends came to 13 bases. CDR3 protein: CASSYSRTATGNTIYF. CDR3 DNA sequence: TGTGCCAGCAGTTACTCGAGGACAGCGACCGGAAACACCATATATTTT.

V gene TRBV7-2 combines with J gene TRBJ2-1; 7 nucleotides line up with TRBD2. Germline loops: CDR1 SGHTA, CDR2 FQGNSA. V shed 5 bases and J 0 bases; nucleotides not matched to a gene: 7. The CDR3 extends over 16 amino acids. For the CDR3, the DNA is TGTGCCAGCAGCCGGGCGCGGGGGAGCTCCTACAATGAGCAGTTCTTC. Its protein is CASSRARGSSYNEQFF.

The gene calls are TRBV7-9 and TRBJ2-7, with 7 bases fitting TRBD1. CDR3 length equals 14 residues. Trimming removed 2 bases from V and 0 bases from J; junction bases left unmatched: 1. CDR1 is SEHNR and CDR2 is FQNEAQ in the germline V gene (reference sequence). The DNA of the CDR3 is TGTGCCAGCAGCTTAAGGGACAGCTCCTACGAGCAGTACTTC. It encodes CASSLRDSSYEQYF.

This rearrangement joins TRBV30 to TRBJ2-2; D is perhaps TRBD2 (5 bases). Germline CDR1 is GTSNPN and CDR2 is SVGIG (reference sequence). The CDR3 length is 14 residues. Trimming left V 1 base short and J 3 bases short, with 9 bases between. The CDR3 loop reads CAWSDSGYTGELFF. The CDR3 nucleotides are TGTGCCTGGAGTGATTCGGGATACACCGGGGAGCTGTTTTTT.

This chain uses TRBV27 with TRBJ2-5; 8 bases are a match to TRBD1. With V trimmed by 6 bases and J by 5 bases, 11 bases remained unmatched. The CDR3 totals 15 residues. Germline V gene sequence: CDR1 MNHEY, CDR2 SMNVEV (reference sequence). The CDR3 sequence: CASSPSRQGWETQYF. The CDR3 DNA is TGTGCCAGCAGCCCTTCCCGACAGGGGTGGGAGACCCAGTACTTC.